This paragraph covers one T cell receptor (beta chain) sequence. The sample is drawn from a study of blood T cell repertoires in COVID-19. Background on the study: Samples taken during acute and convalescent COVID-19 were collected in the United States, Italy and Spain. PBMCs, B-cell-depleted T cells, or T cells provided the cDNA or gDNA that made up the material.

The CDR3 length is 17 residues. CDR1 is SGHRS and CDR2 is YFSETQ in the germline V gene. V was shortened by 4 bases and J by 2 bases, with 16 bases between the two germline ends. In the original analysis: Reference gene primer amplification gave nucleated cell count estimates. Some clones are missing from TCRdb's copy, which holds only in-frame ones; the method was immunoSEQ multiplex PCR. That table furnishes V, J and clone size, whereas the DNA furnished D and trimming. The sample yields just under 40,000 clones, more than 75% seen once. The sequence was obtained from a man over 45 with active or convalescent COVID-19. Sample: peripheral blood. The rearrangement links TRBV5-1 to TRBJ2-6, with D maybe TRBD1 (6 bases). CDR3 in DNA: TGCGCCAGCAGCCAAAACACAGGGAATACTGGGGCCAACGTCCTGACTTTC. Amino acids: CASSQNTGNTGANVLTF.